The clone carrying this TCR beta chain was observed at least ten times. Its target is not known. The 5'RACE template-switching step produced TCR cDNA and added a universal primer site and UMIs. TCRdb analysed the 5' RACE reads with MiXCR anew, one entry per CDR3 protein. The table includes about 260,000 distinct CDR3 sequences, 5.2% detected once. This entry is derived from a study of T cells after yellow fever vaccination. Per germline, CDR1 SGHTA and CDR2 FQGNSA. The ends were cut back, 4 bases at V and 3 bases at J, with 13 bases in the middle. The CDR3 loop spans 14 amino acids. Findings and limits, study-wide: Clones from primary vaccination mostly reappeared after the booster (96% CD4, approximately 86% CD8). Weaker overall was a secondary response that nonetheless peaked faster, on day 5 versus 15. There was a possibility that FACS-sorted repertoires contained abundant clonotypes contaminating from the bulk population.

This TCR derives from a man younger than 35 who received the YFV17D yellow fever vaccine. This specimen was CD4+ T cells sorted from PBMCs, taken on the day of the yellow fever booster vaccination. This chain joins TRBV7-2 and TRBJ2-7; D is unresolved. CDR3 DNA: TGTGCCAGCAGCTCCCCCGGCGGCGGCTACGAGCAGTACTTC. Translated: CASSSPGGGYEQYF.